The 20 T cell receptor beta chains below come from one sample, sequenced in a study of CD8 T cells in ankylosing spondylitis. Study-level results: Blood of patients with ankylosing spondylitis appeared to be characterized by a TCR beta motif of roughly eight highly homologous variants.

TCRdb re-called the 5' RACE reads through MiXCR, storing one row per CDR3 protein. The data contain approximately 400,000 distinct CDR3 sequences, roughly a quarter of them singletons. These receptors have no known antigen. Material: blood, either unsorted or a sorted T cell fraction (not recorded which). Source of these receptors: a male donor with ankylosing spondylitis.

This clonotype was observed a few times. The V call is TRBV7-6, the J call TRBJ2-2, with 9 bases lining up with TRBD1. The V gene's germline CDR1 is SGHVS and CDR2 FNYEAQ. This CDR3 has 19 residues. V lost 5 bases, J lost 1 base, and 14 bases stayed unmatched. The CDR3 DNA reads TGTGCCAGCAGCCAAAGTCCCGGGACAGGGATGGGGAACACCGGGGAGCTGTTTTTT. It specifies CASSQSPGTGMGNTGELFF. Looking up the rest from reference TRBV7-6 and TRBJ2-2 gives the full variable domain: GAGVSQSPRYKVTKRGQDVALRCDPISGHVSLYWYRQALGQGPEFLTYFNYEAQQDKSGLPNDRFSAERPEGSISTLTIQRTEQRDSAMYRCASSQSPGTGMGNTGELFFGEGSRLTVL.

V gene TRBV12-3 or TRBV12-4 combines with J gene TRBJ2-1, with TRBD2 identical over 10 bases. With V trimmed by 6 bases and J by 9 bases, 8 bases remained unmatched. This CDR3 is 14 amino acids long. CDR3 protein: CASSASGSKAEQFF. In DNA form, the CDR3 reads TGTGCCAGCAGCGCTAGCGGGAGTAAGGCTGAGCAGTTCTTC.

The V call is TRBV12-3 or TRBV12-4, the J call TRBJ2-1, with 9 positions matching TRBD2. This CDR3 comprises 16 residues. V was pared by 5 bases and J by 0 bases, with 5 bases of the junction left unmatched. The DNA for the CDR3 is TGTGCCAGCAGTAGACTAGCGGACAGCTCCTACAATGAGCAGTTCTTC. Translated: CASSRLADSSYNEQFF.

This clonotype was seen more than once but under ten times. V usage is TRBV5-1 and J usage is TRBJ2-1; D possibly corresponds to TRBD2 (7 bases). The germline gives CDR1 SGHRS, CDR2 YFSETQ. Trimming cost V 4 bases and J 2 bases, with 13 bases left between them. This CDR3 is 15 amino acids long. For the CDR3, the DNA is TGCGCCAGCAGCCGAGGGGGGGGCCCCTACAATGAGCAGTTCTTC. It translates to CASSRGGGPYNEQFF.

DNA for the CDR3: TGTGCCACCAGCAGGCCGGGACAGGCATCCTACGAGCAGTACTTC. Its protein is CATSRPGQASYEQYF. The J gene is TRBJ2-7, the V gene TRBV15; 8 bases agree with TRBD1. This CDR3 spans 15 amino acids. With 3 bases clipped from V and 1 base from J, the junction kept 5 bases outside the gene matches. The germline CDR1 and CDR2 sequences are LNHNV and YYDKDF (reference sequence).

This clonotype was recorded a few times. The chain has TRBV10-2 and TRBJ2-1; 7 nucleotides agree with TRBD1. Germline V gene lookup returns CDR1 WSHSY and CDR2 SAAADI. The length of the CDR3 is 14 residues. V gave up 6 bases and J gave up 12 bases; unmatched junction bases: 14. The CDR3 protein is CASSLNRGTLGQFF. In DNA form, the CDR3 reads TGCGCCAGCAGCCTAAACAGGGGAACTCTTGGGCAGTTCTTC.

The V call is TRBV12-3 or TRBV12-4, the J call TRBJ2-7, with D uncertain. The ends were cut back, 7 bases at V and 1 base at J, with 20 bases in the middle. This CDR3 region has 16 residues. The CDR3 nucleotides are TGTGCCAGCACCACGACGGTGGGAAGGGATTCCTACGAGCAGTACTTC. Amino acid sequence: CASTTTVGRDSYEQYF.

A few counts support this clonotype. The genes are TRBV28 and TRBJ2-3, with a weak D call TRBD2 (6 bases). This CDR3 contains 15 residues. Germline-derived CDR1 and CDR2 are MDHEN and SYDVKM. The V gene lost 1 base and the J gene lost 4 bases, with 12 bases spanning the gap. This chain's CDR3 is CASSLSGGDPDTQYF. CDR3 bases: TGTGCCAGCAGTTTATCTGGAGGGGATCCAGATACGCAGTATTTT.

The chain joins TRBV29-1 to TRBJ2-1; D gene uncertain. Trimming shortened V by 4 bases and J by 0 bases, and 10 bases separated the two germline ends. The V gene's germline CDR1 is SQVTM and CDR2 ANQGSEA. The CDR3 extends over 14 amino acids. The CDR3 DNA sequence: TGCAGCGTTGGATCGTCAGCCTCCTACAATGAGCAGTTCTTC. The encoded protein is CSVGSSASYNEQFF.

This chain connects TRBV24-1 to TRBJ2-1; D is unresolved. The V end was cut by 5 bases, the J end by 10 bases, with 14 bases between. CDR3 length: 13 residues. Germline CDR1 KGHDR, CDR2 SFDVKD. In DNA, the CDR3 is TGTGCCACCAGTGGGCAGGCTGGTAACGAGCAGTTCTTC. It yields the protein CATSGQAGNEQFF.

J is TRBJ1-2 and V is TRBV5-8, with a possible D match to TRBD1 (6 bases). The CDR3 has 14 amino acids. V lost 5 bases and J 3 bases, leaving 14 bases between the germline ends. CDR1 SGHTS and CDR2 YDEGEE come from the germline V gene. Here the CDR3 reads CASRIGQSDYGYTF. CDR3 DNA sequence: TGTGCCAGCAGGATCGGACAGAGTGACTATGGCTACACCTTC.

The V call is TRBV12-5, the J call TRBJ2-3, with TRBD2 matching 13 bases. Germline CDR1 reads LGHNT; CDR2 reads FRNRAP. V dropped 4 bases and J dropped 3; count of bases not matched to a gene: 4. The CDR3 has 16 residues. The CDR3 DNA is TGTGCTAGTGGTTCGGGGACTAGCGGGAAGACAGATACGCAGTATTTT. It is translated as CASGSGTSGKTDTQYF.

V gene TRBV11-2 combines with J gene TRBJ2-5; 9 bases fit TRBD2. The CDR3 runs to 15 residues. Trimming at V came to 1 base and at J to 3 bases, leaving 3 bases not matched to a gene. Germline V gene sequence: CDR1 SGHAT, CDR2 FQNNGV. The CDR3 here is CASSLVPSGKETQYF. The CDR3 bases are TGTGCCAGCAGCTTAGTACCTAGCGGGAAAGAGACCCAGTACTTC. The full variable domain, with the rest looked up from reference TRBV11-2 and TRBJ2-5, is EAGVAQSPRYKIIEKRQSVAFWCNPISGHATLYWYQQILGQGPKLLIQFQNNGVVDDSQLPKDRFSAERLKGVDSTLKIQPAKLEDSAVYLCASSLVPSGKETQYFGPGTRLLVL.

This chain connects TRBV5-1 to TRBJ1-1; TRBD1 matches at 7 bases. The CDR3 contains 14 residues. Per the germline V gene, CDR1 is SGHRS and CDR2 is YFSETQ. With 0 bases clipped from V and 5 bases from J, the junction kept 4 bases outside the gene matches. The chain's CDR3 is CASSLVLQGTEAFF. The CDR3 DNA reads as TGCGCCAGCAGCTTGGTTCTACAGGGGACTGAAGCTTTCTTT.

This clonotype was counted only a few times. The chain uses TRBV11-2 and TRBJ2-7; the D gene is possibly TRBD2 (7 bases). The CDR3 is made up of 14 amino acids. Germline V CDR1 and CDR2: SGHAT, FQNNGV. The V end was cut by 4 bases, the J end by 4 bases, with 14 bases between. The CDR3 sequence: CASSSQGRGYEQYF. The CDR3 DNA follows: TGTGCCAGCAGCTCCCAAGGGAGGGGGTACGAGCAGTACTTC.

This chain uses TRBV6-5 with TRBJ2-7, with no clear D. The CDR3 is made up of 15 amino acids. Germline assignment: CDR1 MNHEY and CDR2 SVGAGI. With 2 bases removed from V and 2 bases from J, the gap between germline ends came to 13 bases. CDR3 bases: TGTGCCAGCAGTTACGGGAATAGGATACCCTACGAGCAGTACTTC. This encodes CASSYGNRIPYEQYF.

V usage is TRBV18 and J usage is TRBJ2-5, with 7 bases that match TRBD1. The CDR3 is made up of 17 amino acids. After removal of 3 bases from V and 1 base from J, the junction contained 11 bases not matched to a gene. Per the germline V gene, CDR1 is KGHSH and CDR2 is LQKENI. The CDR3 nucleotides read TGTGCCAGCTCACCCATAAAGACAGGGACCATCCAAGAGACCCAGTACTTC. This codes for CASSPIKTGTIQETQYF.

This sequence joins TRBV7-2 and TRBJ2-7, with 7 bases fitting TRBD2. The CDR3 loop spans 15 amino acids. The V and J ends lost 3 bases and 2 bases, in that order; junction bases with no gene match: 7. Germline V CDR1 and CDR2: SGHTA, FQGNSA. The DNA for the CDR3 is TGTGCCAGCAGCTTTCGTCCTAGCGGAGCCTACGAGCAGTACTTC. Its translation: CASSFRPSGAYEQYF.

The chain uses TRBV6-1 and TRBJ1-5, with unresolved D. V dropped 4 bases and J dropped 2 bases, with 9 bases sitting between them. Germline V lookup: CDR1 MNHNS, CDR2 SASEGT. The CDR3 extends over 14 amino acids. In DNA form, the CDR3 reads TGTGCCAGCAGTGGGTCCAGAGGCAATCAGCCCCAGCATTTT. Translated, it gives CASSGSRGNQPQHF.

In this sample, this clonotype turned up a few times. The chain joins TRBV4-1 to TRBJ2-1, with 8 nucleotides matching TRBD2. V lost 2 bases to trimming and J lost 2 bases; unmatched junction nucleotides: 11. CDR3 length: 18 residues. The V gene's germline CDR1 is MGHRA and CDR2 YSYEKL. Written as DNA, the CDR3 is TGCGCCAGCAGCCAAATACCCGGGACTAGGTTTACCTACAATGAGCAGTTCTTC. Translating gives CASSQIPGTRFTYNEQFF.